Below are 2 T cell receptor beta chains sequenced from a single sample in a study of cytomegalovirus exposure and HLA in healthy donors (TCRdb year 2017). The library came from the immunoSEQ multiplex PCR assay. What TCRdb holds here is the immuneACCESS table cut down to in-frame rearrangements. Part of the clones is not present; checked against another copy, under half of the missing clones reflect an unresolved V gene, and the others are unexplained. This sample has roughly 300,000 clones in its table, and 70% to 90% of those were observed once. About 0.91% of the sample comes from the top ten. Sequenced sample: PBMCs. These receptors came from a woman between 18 and 29 years old in good health and CMV-seronegative.

This chain joins TRBV30 and TRBJ2-5, with TRBD1 identical over 7 bases. Germline values: CDR1 GTSNPN, CDR2 SVGIG (reference sequence). This CDR3 has 15 residues. V was clipped by 1 base and J by 4 bases; unmatched bases: 9. The CDR3 DNA is TGTGCCTGGAGTGGGCAAGGACGGGACAGAGAGACCCAGTACTTC. It codes for CAWSGQGRDRETQYF. Variable domain in full (rest from reference TRBV30 and TRBJ2-5): SQTIHQWPATLVQPVGSPLSLECTVEGTSNPNLYWYRQAAGRGLQLLFYSVGIGQISSEVPQNLSASRPQDRQFILSSKKLLLSDSGFYLCAWSGQGRDRETQYFGPGTRLLVL.

This chain links TRBV6-1 with TRBJ2-2; the D gene is possibly TRBD1 (6 bases). Trimming removed 11 bases from V and 6 bases from J, with 19 bases in between. The CDR3 has 14 residues. CDR1 is MNHNS, CDR2 SASEGT, per germline. CDR3 region: CADRLQGFAGELFF. The CDR3, as DNA: TGTGCCGACCGCCTGCAGGGGTTCGCCGGGGAGCTGTTTTTT.